Presented here are 8 T cell receptor beta chains from one specimen sequenced in a study of blood T cell repertoires in COVID-19. Sequencing used immunoSEQ multiplex PCR; TCRdb keeps in-frame clones, though not all of them. The sample holds around 62,000 clones, around 82% seen once. The sample taken for sequencing was peripheral blood. The receptors were gathered from a man aged 50 to 60 with active COVID-19.

The chain is built from TRBV13 and TRBJ2-4; 8 bases fit TRBD2. The germline V gene has CDR1 PRHDT and CDR2 FYEKMQ (reference sequence). The V and J ends lost 3 bases and 6 bases, in that order; junction bases with no gene match: 7. The CDR3 is 15 amino acids. The CDR3: CASSLKREIRNIQYF. CDR3 DNA sequence: TGTGCCAGCAGCTTGAAGCGGGAGATAAGAAACATTCAGTACTTC.

The genes are TRBV4-1 and TRBJ2-1, with 7 positions matching TRBD2. The V gene's germline CDR1 is MGHRA and CDR2 YSYEKL. J lost 9 bases, V lost 1 base, and 0 bases had no gene match. This CDR3 region has 12 residues. The DNA of the CDR3 is TGCGCCAGCAGCCAAGGGGAGGGTGAGCAGTTCTTC. This encodes CASSQGEGEQFF.

V and J are TRBV30 and TRBJ2-7; D is unclear. Trimming left V 1 base short and J 3 bases short, with 4 bases between. CDR1 and CDR2 (germline): GTSNPN, SVGIG (reference sequence). The CDR3 runs 11 residues. DNA of the CDR3: TGTGCCTGGAGTGATAGCTACGAGCAGTACTTC. Its protein is CAWSDSYEQYF.

This chain joins TRBV27 and TRBJ1-6; TRBD1 is a possible D gene (5 bases). V shed 8 bases and J shed 0 bases, with 20 bases lying between them. This CDR3 region has 18 residues. Germline assignment: CDR1 MNHEY and CDR2 SMNVEV (reference sequence). The CDR3 DNA sequence: TGTGCCAGCCAATCCTTATTGGGGGGAAACTCCTATAATTCACCCCTCCACTTT. Its protein is CASQSLLGGNSYNSPLHF.

This chain joins TRBV24-1 and TRBJ2-3; the D gene is possibly TRBD2 (6 bases). V was cut by 3 bases and J by 0 bases, with 12 bases left in between. The CDR3 consists of 16 residues. CDR1 KGHDR and CDR2 SFDVKD come from the germline V gene. The CDR3 DNA sequence: TGTGCCACCAGTGATATTAGCGGCTCTAGCACAGATACGCAGTATTTT. As protein: CATSDISGSSTDTQYF.

The chain employs TRBV6-6 and TRBJ1-1; no definite D call. The CDR3 loop spans 13 amino acids. CDR1 is MNHNY and CDR2 is SVGAGI in the germline V gene (reference sequence). The V end lost 7 bases, the J end lost 5 bases, and 14 bases lay between the germline ends. The CDR3 nucleotides are TGTGCCAGCAAGGCGGGCTTTGGTACTGAAGCTTTCTTT. Amino acid sequence: CASKAGFGTEAFF.

This chain connects TRBV9 to TRBJ2-5; D perhaps matches TRBD1 (6 bases). V gave up 7 bases and J gave up 5 bases, with 15 bases separating them. This CDR3 contains 13 residues. Germline values: CDR1 SGDLS, CDR2 YYNGEE. The CDR3 is CASGTGNVETQYF. The DNA for the CDR3 is TGTGCCAGCGGAACAGGGAACGTCGAGACCCAGTACTTC.

The J gene is TRBJ2-3, the V gene TRBV7-8, with D maybe TRBD2 (6 bases). This CDR3 has 15 amino acids. Trimming shortened V by 5 bases and J by 5 bases, and 17 bases separated the two germline ends. Germline V gene lookup returns CDR1 SGHVS and CDR2 FQNEAQ. The CDR3 nucleotides are TGTGCCAGCAGCGCGGGGCCCGGGGAAGGAGATACGCAGTATTTT. Residues: CASSAGPGEGDTQYF.